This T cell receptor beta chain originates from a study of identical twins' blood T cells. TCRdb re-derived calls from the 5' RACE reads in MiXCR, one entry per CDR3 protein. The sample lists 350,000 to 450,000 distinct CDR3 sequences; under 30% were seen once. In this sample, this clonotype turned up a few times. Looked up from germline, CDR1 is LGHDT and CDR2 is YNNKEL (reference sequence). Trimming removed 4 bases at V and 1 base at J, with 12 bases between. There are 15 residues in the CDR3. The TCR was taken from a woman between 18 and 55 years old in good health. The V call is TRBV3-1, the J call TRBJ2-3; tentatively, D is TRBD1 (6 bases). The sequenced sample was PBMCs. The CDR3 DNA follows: TGTGCCAGCAGCCTCAACAGGGCGCGCACAGATACGCAGTATTTT. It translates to CASSLNRARTDTQYF.